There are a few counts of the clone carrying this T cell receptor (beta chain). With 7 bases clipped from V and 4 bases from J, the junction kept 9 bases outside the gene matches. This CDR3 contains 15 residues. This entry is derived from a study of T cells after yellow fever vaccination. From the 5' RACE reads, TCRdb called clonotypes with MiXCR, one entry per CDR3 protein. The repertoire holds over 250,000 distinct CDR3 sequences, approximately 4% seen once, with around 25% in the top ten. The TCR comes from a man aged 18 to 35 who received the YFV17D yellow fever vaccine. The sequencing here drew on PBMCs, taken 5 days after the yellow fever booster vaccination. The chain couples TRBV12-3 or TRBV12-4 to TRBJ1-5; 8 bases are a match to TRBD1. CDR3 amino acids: CASKGGRQGNQPQHF. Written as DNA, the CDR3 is TGTGCCAGCAAGGGGGGAAGACAGGGGAATCAGCCCCAGCATTTT.